This entry features one T cell receptor (beta chain) sequence. Construction of TCR beta libraries relied on iRepertoire HTBI primers and on Arm-PCR targeting CDR3 regions. TCRdb reanalysed the multiplex PCR reads using MiXCR and keeps one entry per CDR3 protein. The table has under 800,000 distinct CDR3 sequences, less than 20% seen once; the top ten hold about 18%. The data were taken from a study of regulatory T cells in long-lasting Graves disease. About the research overall: Graves' patients with a new diagnosis had received antithyroid drugs under 3 months.

Time point denoted: newly diagnosed GD, antithyroid drugs for less than 3 months. TCR sequences were obtained from RNA taken from PBMCs. Trimming removed 4 bases from V and 0 bases from J; junction bases left unmatched: 8. The CDR3 sequence is 17 residues long. Germline V gene data show CDR1 as LNHDA and CDR2 as SQIVND (reference sequence). The same specimen was also included in a second study, on T cells in Graves' hyperthyroidism and ophthalmopathy. Per that paper: Absent ophthalmopathy progression within 18 months defined stable Graves' hyperthyroidism.

The rearrangement uses TRBV19 and TRBJ2-7; TRBD2 aligns across 11 bases. This sample comprised peripheral blood mononuclear cells (PBMCs), obtained at new diagnosis, from a patient treated with antithyroid drugs. The receptor was isolated from a woman aged 25 to 45 with Graves disease. CDR3 protein: CASSRSRGLAASYEQYF. The CDR3 DNA reads as TGTGCCAGTAGTAGATCCCGGGGACTAGCGGCCTCCTACGAGCAGTACTTC.